The 20 T cell receptor beta chains given below trace back to one sample, sequenced in a study of blood T cell repertoires in COVID-19. Some clones are missing from TCRdb's copy, which holds only in-frame ones; the method was immunoSEQ multiplex PCR. Of over 300,000 clones detected, 87% appear once; the ten largest clones hold around 5.9%. Sequences were obtained from PBMCs or T cells enriched from blood (not recorded which). The receptors originated from a woman aged 25 to 39 who had recovered from COVID-19.

This chain joins TRBV11-1 and TRBJ2-1, with D perhaps TRBD1 (6 bases). CDR1 SGHAT and CDR2 FQDESV come from the germline V gene (reference sequence). With 5 bases removed from V and 4 bases from J, the gap between germline ends came to 12 bases. The CDR3 totals 14 residues. The CDR3 loop reads CASSDVGGYNEQFF. DNA for the CDR3: TGTGCCAGCAGCGACGTAGGGGGTTACAATGAGCAGTTCTTC.

V usage is TRBV11-2 and J usage is TRBJ1-4, with 9 bases matching TRBD1. The length of the CDR3 is 14 residues. The germline V gene has CDR1 SGHAT and CDR2 FQNNGV. V lost 5 bases, J lost 5 bases, and 3 bases stayed unmatched. The CDR3 loop reads CASSPGTGNEKLFF. The CDR3, as DNA: TGTGCCAGCAGCCCCGGGACAGGGAATGAAAAACTGTTTTTT.

V usage is TRBV18 and J usage is TRBJ2-7; D is uncertain. V was cut by 1 base and J by 6 bases, with 13 bases left in between. The CDR3 is 14 amino acids. Germline CDR1 KGHSH, CDR2 LQKENI. CDR3 sequence (DNA): TGTGCCAGCTCACCACTTCCTTCCTTCGGCGAGCAGTACTTC. Translation gives CASSPLPSFGEQYF.

The J gene is TRBJ1-1, the V gene TRBV10-1; 8 bases agree with TRBD1. There are 14 residues in the CDR3. Per the germline V gene, CDR1 is WNHNN and CDR2 is SYGVQD (reference sequence). The V gene end was trimmed by 6 bases and the J gene end by 1 base; junction bases not matched to a gene: 4. The CDR3 spells CASREGTGNTEAFF. DNA of the CDR3: TGCGCCAGCAGGGAAGGGACAGGGAACACTGAAGCTTTCTTT.

The chain couples TRBV7-2 to TRBJ1-6; 8 nucleotides match TRBD1. V was clipped by 3 bases and J by 2 bases; unmatched bases: 0. Per germline, CDR1 SGHTA and CDR2 FQGNSA. The CDR3 sequence is 15 residues long. The CDR3 sequence: CASSLDRAYNSPLHF. CDR3 sequence (DNA): TGTGCCAGCAGCTTGGACAGGGCCTATAATTCACCCCTCCACTTT.

The rearrangement links TRBV19 to TRBJ1-4; D not resolved. The CDR3 runs to 15 residues. Germline V gives CDR1 LNHDA, CDR2 SQIVND (reference sequence). Trimming shortened V by 5 bases and J by 0 bases, and 10 bases separated the two germline ends. The CDR3 bases are TGTGCCAGTAGTGCGGCCTATGCAACTAATGAAAAACTGTTTTTT. Its translation: CASSAAYATNEKLFF.

This rearrangement joins TRBV13 to TRBJ1-6, with TRBD1 as a possible D gene (6 bases). The CDR3 has 17 residues. Deletions cut 0 bases from V and 6 bases from J, with 15 bases between. From germline, CDR1 is PRHDT and CDR2 FYEKMQ (reference sequence). CDR3 DNA sequence: TGTGCCAGCAGCTTAGGCCGTGGGGGCTTTGGTAATTCACCCCTCCACTTT. This sequence encodes CASSLGRGGFGNSPLHF.

This clone showed up just a few times. Other nucleotide sequences in the sample specify the same CDR3. The chain has TRBV9 and TRBJ1-1; D ambiguous. Trimming removed 0 bases from V and 0 bases from J, with 3 bases in between. The CDR3 is 13 amino acids. Germline V gene sequence: CDR1 SGDLS, CDR2 YYNGEE. The CDR3 DNA reads TGTGCCAGCAGCGTAGCTGTGAACACTGAAGCTTTCTTT. It translates to CASSVAVNTEAFF.

The CDR3 spells CASSLSTNSPLHF. As DNA, the CDR3 is TGTGCCAGCAGCCTGAGCACGAATTCACCCCTCCACTTT. V usage is TRBV7-8 and J usage is TRBJ1-6, with unresolved D. Germline assignment: CDR1 SGHVS and CDR2 FQNEAQ. Trimming cost V 5 bases and J 7 bases, with 9 bases left between them. The CDR3 length is 13 residues.

In this sample, this clone turned up a few times. This chain links TRBV16 with TRBJ1-2; 9 bases align to TRBD1. Germline CDR1 reads KGHSY; CDR2 reads FQNENV. V lost 4 bases, J lost 3 bases, and 9 bases stayed unmatched. This CDR3 contains 16 residues. The DNA of the CDR3 is TGTGCCAGCAGCCTTCAGGGACAGGGAACATACTATGGCTACACCTTC. Protein product: CASSLQGQGTYYGYTF.

The rearrangement joins TRBV3-1 (or the pseudogene TRBV3-2) to TRBJ2-3; 8 bases agree with TRBD2. J was trimmed by 2 bases and V by 2 bases; bases with no gene match: 3. The CDR3 runs 15 residues. Per the germline V gene, CDR1 is LGHDT and CDR2 is YNNKEL (reference sequence). In nucleotides, the CDR3 is TGTGCCAGCAGCCAAATAGCGGGGTCCACAGATACGCAGTATTTT. Translated, it gives CASSQIAGSTDTQYF.

V usage is TRBV5-6 and J usage is TRBJ1-1; 7 positions agree with TRBD1. The CDR3 has 15 residues. The V gene end was trimmed by 3 bases and the J gene end by 3 bases; junction bases not matched to a gene: 8. Germline CDR1 reads SGHDT; CDR2 reads YYEEEE. The CDR3 bases are TGTGCCAGCAGCTCCTTCGGACAGGACTACACTGAAGCTTTCTTT. It translates to CASSSFGQDYTEAFF.

The genes are TRBV5-6 and TRBJ2-7, with D maybe TRBD2 (5 bases). The CDR3 sequence is 14 residues long. Germline lookup yields CDR1 SGHDT and CDR2 YYEEEE. V lost 6 bases, J lost 2 bases, and 15 bases lay in between. The CDR3 here is CASTRTGSPYEQYF. The CDR3 DNA is TGTGCCAGCACCCGTACGGGGTCCCCCTACGAGCAGTACTTC.

The genes are TRBV27 and TRBJ1-5; D not resolved. The CDR3 sequence is 13 residues long. V lost 0 bases to trimming and J lost 6 bases, with 6 bases between them. The germline V gene encodes CDR1 MNHEY and CDR2 SMNVEV (reference sequence). The CDR3 DNA is TGTGCCAGCAGTTTATCTCCCTCTCAGCCCCAGCATTTT. Its protein product is CASSLSPSQPQHF.

This chain links TRBV19 with TRBJ1-3, with D uncertain. The CDR3 is made up of 12 amino acids. Trimming left V 4 bases short and J 7 bases short, with 8 bases between. Germline lookup yields CDR1 LNHDA and CDR2 SQIVND (reference sequence). CDR3 sequence reads: CASSTSVNTIYF. For the CDR3, the DNA is TGTGCCAGTAGTACTAGTGTGAACACCATATATTTT.

This chain joins TRBV7-2 and TRBJ1-2; 10 bases agree with TRBD1. This CDR3 is built from 15 residues. The V gene's germline CDR1 is SGHTA and CDR2 FQGNSA. V shed 3 bases, J shed 5 bases, and the junction held 6 bases outside the gene matches. The CDR3 region is CASSFPDRGFYGYTF. As DNA, the CDR3 is TGTGCCAGCAGCTTTCCGGACAGGGGGTTTTATGGCTACACCTTC.

The gene calls are TRBV5-1 and TRBJ1-1; tentatively, D is TRBD1 (6 bases). In germline, CDR1 is SGHRS, CDR2 YFSETQ. V was clipped by 1 base and J by 4 bases, with 11 bases between them. The CDR3 runs to 14 residues. The CDR3 protein is CASSLNGGLTEAFF. Written as DNA, the CDR3 is TGCGCCAGCAGCTTGAACGGGGGGCTCACTGAAGCTTTCTTT.

The rearrangement joins TRBV5-8 to TRBJ1-6; 8 bases fit TRBD1. Trimming cost V 0 bases and J 9 bases; bases outside gene matches: 11. The CDR3 has 17 amino acids. CDR1 is SGHTS, CDR2 YDEGEE, per germline. The CDR3 DNA reads as TGTGCCAGCAGCTTGGACCTTCCCGGGACAGGCCTTTCACCCCTCCACTTT. Translating it yields CASSLDLPGTGLSPLHF.

Only a few counts were recorded for this clone. V usage is TRBV2 and J usage is TRBJ2-7, with no clear D. V was shortened by 6 bases and J by 6 bases, with 9 bases between the two germline ends. The CDR3 consists of 11 residues. Germline lookup yields CDR1 SNHLY and CDR2 FYNNEI. The CDR3 protein is CASSPQSEQYF. CDR3 sequence (DNA): TGTGCCAGCAGCCCCCAGTCCGAGCAGTACTTC.

The chain recombines TRBV3-1 (or the pseudogene TRBV3-2) with TRBJ1-1; no definite D call. Germline values: CDR1 LGHDT, CDR2 YNNKEL (reference sequence). CDR3 size: 13 residues. Trimming took 0 bases from V and 4 from J, leaving 6 bases between them. CDR3 loop: CASSQEPGTEAFF. The CDR3 region has the DNA TGTGCCAGCAGCCAAGAACCGGGCACTGAAGCTTTCTTT.